The TCR beta chain described here comes from a study of cytomegalovirus exposure and HLA in healthy donors. Points from the study as a whole: No immune exposure information besides CMV serostatus was available. In a later analysis, TCR beta V- and J-gene trimming was associated with a missense DCLRE1C variant.

This CDR3 is 12 amino acids long. CDR1 is KGHSH, CDR2 LQKENI, per germline. The germline V and J ends were trimmed by 6 bases and 4 bases, with 10 bases remaining between them. This PCR relied on a set of 60 Vbeta primers and 13 Jbeta primers. The assay was immunoSEQ multiplex PCR, and TCRdb's table has in-frame clones only and misses some. The sample includes roughly 200,000 clones, 79% of them seen just once. Turning to this clone: The antigen remains unidentified.

The clonotype originates from a woman in her twenties or thirties in good health and CMV-seropositive. J is TRBJ2-7 and V is TRBV18, with D uncertain. Sequencing input: PBMCs. The CDR3 region has the DNA TGTGCCAGCTCCTCCGGAGAATACGAGCAGTACTTC. As protein: CASSSGEYEQYF.